The 32 T cell receptor beta chains in this list originate from one sample, sequenced in a study of cytomegalovirus exposure and HLA in healthy donors. PCR amplification relied on 60 Vbeta primers (plus 13 Jbeta primers). Clones were read by immunoSEQ multiplex PCR, and TCRdb kept only the in-frame ones, dropping some. Found here are around 76,000 clones; the top ten clones hold roughly 0.89%. Material: PBMCs. These receptor sequences come from a boy younger than 18 in good health and CMV-seronegative.

The chain combines TRBV19 with TRBJ1-1; D unresolved. Germline CDR1 and CDR2: LNHDA and SQIVND (reference sequence). The V end lost 5 bases, the J end lost 2 bases, and 12 bases lay between the germline ends. This CDR3 region has 14 residues. CDR3 residues: CASSLSGKNTEAFF. CDR3 DNA: TGTGCCAGTAGTCTATCCGGGAAAAACACTGAAGCTTTCTTT.

The chain carries TRBV4-3 and TRBJ2-2; 13 bases map to TRBD2. CDR1 and CDR2 (germline): LGHNA, YSLEER. The CDR3 loop spans 16 amino acids. J lost 7 bases, V lost 3 bases, and 5 bases had no gene match. The CDR3 sequence: CASSHDRTSGSGELFF. The CDR3 nucleotides read TGCGCCAGCAGCCACGATCGGACTAGCGGGAGCGGGGAGCTGTTTTTT.

The chain is built from TRBV4-1 and TRBJ1-2, with 8 positions matching TRBD1. V lost 4 bases and J lost 8; bases outside the gene matches: 15. In germline, CDR1 is MGHRA, CDR2 YSYEKL. The CDR3 has 16 residues. Here the CDR3 DNA reads TGCGCCAGCAGCCCTGTAGTTCGGGACAGGAATTCGGGCTACACCTTC. Protein: CASSPVVRDRNSGYTF.

The V call is TRBV6-4, the J call TRBJ2-5; the match to TRBD2 covers 7 bases. The CDR3 covers 15 residues. V lost 7 bases and J lost 5; bases outside the gene matches: 13. Germline V lookup: CDR1 MRHNA, CDR2 SNTAGT. The CDR3 DNA reads as TGTGCCAGCATGTTGCTAGCGGCCGCTACGGAGACCCAGTACTTC. Its translation: CASMLLAAATETQYF.

The chain joins TRBV7-6 to TRBJ2-1; 7 nucleotides agree with TRBD2. Germline trimming cut 2 bases from V and 5 bases from J; bases unmatched to any gene: 6. This CDR3 region has 15 residues. The germline CDR1 and CDR2 sequences are SGHVS and FNYEAQ. Here the CDR3 reads CASSLTSGMDNEQFF. The CDR3 DNA follows: TGTGCCAGCAGCTTAACCAGCGGGATGGACAATGAGCAGTTCTTC. The complete variable domain, with remaining parts taken from reference TRBV7-6 and TRBJ2-1, reads GAGVSQSPRYKVTKRGQDVALRCDPISGHVSLYWYRQALGQGPEFLTYFNYEAQQDKSGLPNDRFSAERPEGSISTLTIQRTEQRDSAMYRCASSLTSGMDNEQFFGPGTRLTVL.

This rearrangement joins TRBV4-1 to TRBJ1-2; a possible D gene is TRBD1 (5 bases). Germline-derived CDR1 and CDR2 are MGHRA and YSYEKL. V shed 0 bases and J shed 7 bases, with 15 bases lying between them. The CDR3 is 15 residues long. The CDR3 loop is CASSQEIGLQGGYTF. The CDR3 DNA reads TGCGCCAGCAGCCAAGAGATCGGGTTGCAGGGTGGCTACACCTTC.

The chain carries TRBV13 and TRBJ1-5, with D perhaps matching TRBD1 (6 bases). V shed 0 bases and J shed 4 bases, with 7 bases lying between them. In germline, CDR1 is PRHDT, CDR2 FYEKMQ (reference sequence). The CDR3 length is 14 residues. The CDR3, as DNA: TGTGCCAGCAGCTTAGGGACAGGTAATCAGCCCCAGCATTTT. Residues: CASSLGTGNQPQHF. Full variable domain (remainder filled in from reference TRBV13 and TRBJ1-5): AAGVIQSPRHLIKEKRETATLKCYPIPRHDTVYWYQQGPGQDPQFLISFYEKMQSDKGSIPDRFSAQQFSDYHSELNMSSLELGDSALYFCASSLGTGNQPQHFGDGTRLSIL.

The chain links TRBV15 to TRBJ1-1; D uncertain. The CDR3 consists of 14 residues. Trimming took off 5 bases at V and 5 bases at J, with 15 bases between the two ends. Germline V gives CDR1 LNHNV, CDR2 YYDKDF (reference sequence). In nucleotides, the CDR3 is TGTGCCACCAGCCCGCTGCATGTAGATACTGAAGCTTTCTTT. This sequence encodes CATSPLHVDTEAFF.

This chain uses TRBV9 with TRBJ2-2; a weak D match, TRBD1 (5 bases). CDR1 is SGDLS, CDR2 YYNGEE, per germline. Deletions cut 4 bases from V and 4 bases from J, with 11 bases between. The CDR3 has 14 amino acids. The CDR3 loop is CASSPRQITGELFF. As DNA, the CDR3 is TGTGCCAGCAGCCCTCGACAGATCACCGGGGAGCTGTTTTTT.

This sequence joins TRBV10-1 and TRBJ2-1, with D tentatively TRBD2 (7 bases). This CDR3 spans 17 amino acids. In germline, CDR1 is WNHNN, CDR2 SYGVQD (reference sequence). With 6 bases removed from V and 2 bases from J, the gap between germline ends came to 20 bases. The CDR3, as DNA: TGCGCCAGCAGCCCTGAGGGGGGGACCTATACCTACAATGAGCAGTTCTTC. Translating it yields CASSPEGGTYTYNEQFF.

J is TRBJ1-1 and V is TRBV4-1, with 10 bases aligning to TRBD1. This CDR3 contains 14 residues. CDR1 and CDR2 from the germline V gene are MGHRA and YSYEKL. J gave up 4 bases and V 4 bases, and 3 bases lay outside the gene matches. The chain's CDR3 is CASSRGQGSTEAFF. In DNA form, the CDR3 reads TGCGCCAGCAGCCGGGGACAGGGGAGCACTGAAGCTTTCTTT.

CDR3 sequence: CSVAAEDRADNVLTF. As DNA, the CDR3 is TGCAGCGTCGCTGCTGAAGACAGGGCTGACAACGTCCTGACTTTC. V and J are TRBV29-1 and TRBJ2-6; TRBD1 matches 7 bases. The CDR3 length is 15 residues. Germline loops: CDR1 SQVTM, CDR2 ANQGSEA. The J segment lost 9 bases and the V segment lost 6 bases, leaving 14 bases of the junction unmatched.

This chain connects TRBV20-1 to TRBJ2-3; perhaps TRBD2 as D (5 bases). Trimming shortened V by 6 bases and J by 9 bases, and 10 bases separated the two germline ends. The CDR3 runs 10 residues. Per the germline V gene, CDR1 is DFQATT and CDR2 is SNEGSKA (reference sequence). The CDR3 is CSARASTQYF. CDR3 sequence (DNA): TGCAGTGCGAGGGCATCAACGCAGTATTTT.

This chain uses TRBV7-3 with TRBJ2-1; D is perhaps TRBD2 (6 bases). The CDR3 extends over 16 amino acids. Per germline, CDR1 SGHTA and CDR2 FQGTGA. V shed 6 bases and J shed 5 bases, with 20 bases lying between them. CDR3 loop: CASSRGSRDFNNEQFF. The CDR3, as DNA: TGTGCCAGCAGTAGAGGTAGCCGGGACTTCAACAATGAGCAGTTCTTC.

V and J are TRBV18 and TRBJ2-7; D call uncertain. V lost 0 bases to trimming and J lost 3 bases, with 9 bases between them. The length of the CDR3 is 14 residues. Looked up from germline, CDR1 is KGHSH and CDR2 is LQKENI. The DNA of the CDR3 is TGTGCCAGCTCACCACCTCAGAATCTCTACGAGCAGTACTTC. It translates to CASSPPQNLYEQYF.

CDR3 region: CASSLGLTSGRIYEQYF. As DNA, the CDR3 is TGTGCCAGCAGCTTAGGGCTCACTAGCGGGAGAATCTACGAGCAGTACTTC. The V and J genes are TRBV7-2 and TRBJ2-7, with TRBD2 matching 11 bases. This CDR3 is 17 amino acids long. The germline CDR1 and CDR2 sequences are SGHTA and FQGNSA. Trimming cost V 1 base and J 3 bases; bases outside gene matches: 8.

The chain is built from TRBV29-1 and TRBJ1-5, with a weak D call TRBD1 (5 bases). With 4 bases removed from V and 3 bases from J, the gap between germline ends came to 10 bases. CDR1 SQVTM and CDR2 ANQGSEA come from the germline V gene. This CDR3 is built from 13 residues. The CDR3 loop is CSVAGNVNQPQHF. The CDR3 DNA reads TGCAGCGTTGCAGGGAATGTCAATCAGCCCCAGCATTTT.

The J gene is TRBJ2-1, the V gene TRBV7-9; weak D call: TRBD1 (5 bases). This CDR3 has 13 amino acids. V lost 8 bases to trimming and J lost 2 bases, with 10 bases between them. Germline CDR1 reads SEHNR; CDR2 reads FQNEAQ (reference sequence). DNA of the CDR3: TGTGCCAGCCTTCAGGGTGCCTACAATGAGCAGTTCTTC. This sequence encodes CASLQGAYNEQFF.

The rearrangement joins TRBV28 to TRBJ1-1, with D tentatively TRBD1 (6 bases). From germline, CDR1 is MDHEN and CDR2 SYDVKM. CDR3 length: 15 amino acids. Trimming cost V 3 bases and J 5 bases, with 16 bases left between them. The CDR3 loop reads CASSFSLGAWTEAFF. CDR3 nucleotides: TGTGCCAGCAGTTTCTCATTGGGGGCTTGGACTGAAGCTTTCTTT.

The rearrangement uses TRBV5-1 and TRBJ1-1; the D gene is possibly TRBD1 (5 bases). CDR3 length: 14 amino acids. Germline values: CDR1 SGHRS, CDR2 YFSETQ. V was trimmed by 0 bases and J by 3 bases, leaving 9 bases between them. The CDR3 DNA follows: TGCGCCAGCAGCTTGGCGGGGGGGTACACTGAAGCTTTCTTT. It is translated as CASSLAGGYTEAFF. The full variable domain, with the rest looked up from reference TRBV5-1 and TRBJ1-1, is KAGVTQTPRYLIKTRGQQVTLSCSPISGHRSVSWYQQTPGQGLQFLFEYFSETQRNKGNFPGRFSGRQFSNSRSEMNVSTLELGDSALYLCASSLAGGYTEAFFGQGTRLTVV.

The chain has TRBV4-1 and TRBJ2-7; perhaps TRBD2 as D (5 bases). Germline V gene lookup returns CDR1 MGHRA and CDR2 YSYEKL. Trimming shortened V by 3 bases and J by 0 bases, and 12 bases separated the two germline ends. This CDR3 is 15 amino acids long. This CDR3 is CASSQVLGSSYEQYF. The DNA of the CDR3 is TGCGCCAGCAGCCAGGTCTTAGGGAGCTCCTACGAGCAGTACTTC.

The rearrangement uses TRBV4-1 and TRBJ2-7; 8 nucleotides match TRBD1. Germline V lookup: CDR1 MGHRA, CDR2 YSYEKL. Unmatched junction bases numbered 7, after V lost 2 bases and J lost 4 bases. The length of the CDR3 is 15 residues. CDR3 DNA: TGCGCCAGCAGCCAACAAGAGACAGGGGAGTACGAGCAGTACTTC. Amino acid sequence: CASSQQETGEYEQYF.

The V and J genes are TRBV2 and TRBJ1-1, with TRBD1 identical over 12 bases. The CDR3 runs 14 residues. Per germline, CDR1 SNHLY and CDR2 FYNNEI. The V segment lost 4 bases and the J segment 9 bases; nucleotides outside the gene matches: 6. The CDR3 DNA reads TGTGCCAGCAGTGCGGGGGACAGGGGGCGCAAAGCTTTCTTT. This translates into CASSAGDRGRKAFF.

This chain uses TRBV18 with TRBJ1-1; D gene ambiguous. Trimming left V 2 bases short and J 6 bases short, with 10 bases between. The CDR3 contains 13 residues. Germline V gene data show CDR1 as KGHSH and CDR2 as LQKENI. The CDR3 DNA sequence: TGTGCCAGCTCACCAGACCTTGCGGCTGAAGCTTTCTTT. Residues: CASSPDLAAEAFF. Together with reference TRBV18 and TRBJ1-1, the CDR3 gives the full variable domain: NAGVMQNPRHLVRRRGQEARLRCSPMKGHSHVYWYRQLPEEGLKFMVYLQKENIIDESGMPKERFSAEFPKEGPSILRIQQVVRGDSAAYFCASSPDLAAEAFFGQGTRLTVV.

V gene TRBV29-1 combines with J gene TRBJ1-5, with a weak D call TRBD1 (5 bases). Germline-derived CDR1 and CDR2 are SQVTM and ANQGSEA. V lost 6 bases and J lost 5, with 14 bases in between. This CDR3 has 13 amino acids. The CDR3 sequence is CSVGPGVHQPQHF. The CDR3 nucleotides are TGCAGCGTCGGCCCGGGGGTGCATCAGCCCCAGCATTTT.

The chain combines TRBV19 with TRBJ2-5; D remains unclear. This CDR3 spans 15 amino acids. Trimming left V 3 bases short and J 5 bases short, with 16 bases between. Germline CDR1 LNHDA, CDR2 SQIVND (reference sequence). The CDR3 DNA is TGTGCCAGTAGTATTCTTTTGCAGGTGACGGAGACCCAGTACTTC. It encodes CASSILLQVTETQYF.

The chain recombines TRBV7-9 with TRBJ2-5; TRBD2 aligns across 14 bases. Germline V gene lookup returns CDR1 SEHNR and CDR2 FQNEAQ (reference sequence). The trim removed 3 bases at V and 3 bases at J, leaving 3 bases unmatched. The CDR3 covers 16 residues. DNA for the CDR3: TGTGCCAGCAGCTTTCGACTAGCGGGGGGGGAAGAGACCCAGTACTTC. This codes for CASSFRLAGGEETQYF.

The chain uses TRBV2 and TRBJ1-5; 9 bases are a match to TRBD1. Per germline, CDR1 SNHLY and CDR2 FYNNEI. This CDR3 contains 16 residues. With V trimmed by 6 bases and J by 6 bases, 12 bases remained unmatched. The CDR3: CASSAPGQGRGQPQHF. The CDR3 nucleotides are TGTGCCAGCAGCGCTCCGGGACAGGGCCGGGGTCAGCCCCAGCATTTT.

The rearrangement joins TRBV4-1 to TRBJ1-1; no clear D gene. Germline-derived CDR1 and CDR2 are MGHRA and YSYEKL. This CDR3 spans 13 amino acids. The V and J ends lost 3 bases and 1 base respectively, with 6 bases between them. CDR3 protein: CASSQKANTEAFF. The CDR3 DNA reads as TGCGCCAGCAGCCAGAAAGCGAACACTGAAGCTTTCTTT.

The rearrangement uses TRBV27 and TRBJ1-5, with 9 positions matching TRBD1. Trimming cost V 8 bases and J 0 bases; bases outside gene matches: 2. The CDR3 consists of 14 residues. The germline V gene encodes CDR1 MNHEY and CDR2 SMNVEV (reference sequence). The CDR3 spells CASRTGVSNQPQHF. The CDR3, as DNA: TGTGCCAGCCGGACAGGGGTTAGCAATCAGCCCCAGCATTTT.

The genes are TRBV6-5 and TRBJ2-3; TRBD2 aligns across 9 bases. The CDR3 length is 13 residues. The germline CDR1 and CDR2 sequences are MNHEY and SVGAGI. V gave up 7 bases and J gave up 9 bases; unmatched junction bases: 8. The CDR3 region has the DNA TGTGCCAGCATGGCGGCTAGCGGGGACACGCAGTATTTT. Translating it yields CASMAASGDTQYF.

This sequence joins TRBV4-1 and TRBJ1-5; tentatively, D is TRBD1 (6 bases). V gave up 0 bases and J gave up 7 bases, with 28 bases separating them. CDR1 MGHRA and CDR2 YSYEKL come from the germline V gene. The CDR3 is made up of 20 amino acids. The CDR3, as DNA: TGCGCCAGCAGCCAAGATGTAGTAGGCAGGGGTGCCTTTAGGAAGCAGCCCCAGCATTTT. This gives the protein CASSQDVVGRGAFRKQPQHF.